This record looks at one TCR beta chain sequence and its context. This sample is part of a study of blood T cell repertoires in COVID-19. The method was immunoSEQ multiplex PCR; TCRdb's version includes in-frame clones alone and lacks a portion of them. The table has tens of thousands of clones, almost 90% seen once. The TCR sequence derives from an older woman with active COVID-19. Sequencing used peripheral blood.

Here the CDR3 reads CASSQEGNSGSETQYF. CDR3 DNA: TGTGCCAGCAGCCAAGAGGGCAATAGCGGATCAGAGACCCAGTACTTC. This chain joins TRBV7-2 and TRBJ2-5; maybe TRBD2 (6 bases). Germline values: CDR1 SGHTA, CDR2 FQGNSA. V was trimmed by 5 bases and J by 4 bases, leaving 20 bases between them. CDR3 size: 16 residues.